The 22 T cell receptor beta chains presented below share a single source sample, sequenced in a study of blood T cell repertoires in COVID-19. Generated by immunoSEQ multiplex PCR, the TCRdb table keeps only in-frame clones and is missing some. The sample records 100,000 to 150,000 clones, approximately 88% being singletons. The sequencing sample was made of peripheral blood. These receptors came from a man in his 60s with acute or convalescent COVID-19.

This sequence joins TRBV12-5 and TRBJ2-5; D perhaps matches TRBD1 (5 bases). CDR3 length equals 13 residues. Germline values: CDR1 LGHNT, CDR2 FRNRAP. The ends were cut back, 2 bases at V and 4 bases at J, with 8 bases in the middle. The CDR3 spells CASGLSGIETQYF. The CDR3 coding sequence is TGTGCTAGTGGTTTGTCAGGGATAGAGACCCAGTACTTC.

The chain couples TRBV5-1 to TRBJ2-2, with D perhaps matching TRBD1 (5 bases). The CDR3 runs to 15 residues. Trimming took off 2 bases at V and 5 bases at J, with 13 bases between the two ends. Germline V lookup: CDR1 SGHRS, CDR2 YFSETQ. The CDR3 loop is CASSFLAGQTGELFF. The CDR3 DNA reads as TGCGCCAGCAGCTTCCTCGCAGGGCAAACCGGGGAGCTGTTTTTT.

This sequence joins TRBV6-5 and TRBJ1-2, with D possibly matching TRBD1 (6 bases). Trimming left V 6 bases short and J 2 bases short, with 16 bases between. There are 15 residues in the CDR3. Germline V CDR1 and CDR2: MNHEY, SVGAGI. Written as DNA, the CDR3 is TGTGCCAGCAGCCCCAATGACAGGCTAAACTATGGCTACACCTTC. Translation: CASSPNDRLNYGYTF.

The rearrangement uses TRBV5-4 and TRBJ2-7; D remains unclear. The V end lost 1 base, the J end lost 3 bases, and 8 bases lay between the germline ends. Germline loops: CDR1 SGHNT, CDR2 YYREEE (reference sequence). The CDR3 covers 13 residues. CDR3 nucleotide sequence: TGTGCCAGCAGCTTGAAACACAGCTACGAGCAGTACTTC. Its protein is CASSLKHSYEQYF.

This clone was found a few times. This chain joins TRBV7-3 and TRBJ2-1; 12 bases line up with TRBD2. The CDR3 extends over 18 amino acids. Germline V gene sequence: CDR1 SGHTA, CDR2 FQGTGA. V lost 0 bases and J lost 6; bases outside the gene matches: 9. In DNA form, the CDR3 reads TGTGCCAGCAGCTTAACAGCACTAGCGGGGGGAGGTCTCAATGAGCAGTTCTTC. Amino acids: CASSLTALAGGGLNEQFF.

The chain uses TRBV3-1 (or the pseudogene TRBV3-2) and TRBJ2-7; D possibly corresponds to TRBD1 (5 bases). Germline CDR1 LGHDT, CDR2 YNNKEL (reference sequence). The germline V and J ends were trimmed by 1 base and 6 bases, with 13 bases remaining between them. The CDR3 has 14 amino acids. The CDR3 loop is CASSQVARAGEQYF. As DNA, the CDR3 is TGTGCCAGCAGCCAAGTAGCCAGGGCTGGCGAGCAGTACTTC.

This chain uses TRBV6-5 with TRBJ1-2, with D unclear. Per germline, CDR1 MNHEY and CDR2 SVGAGI. The CDR3 is made up of 14 amino acids. Trimming removed 6 bases at V and 0 bases at J, with 11 bases between. CDR3: CASRRDGSNYGYTF. The CDR3, as DNA: TGTGCCAGCAGGCGGGATGGCTCTAACTATGGCTACACCTTC.

CDR3 protein: CASSRVGGLTYEQYF. For the CDR3, the DNA is TGTGCCAGCAGTCGGGTGGGGGGGCTTACCTACGAGCAGTACTTC. This chain links TRBV3-1 (or the pseudogene TRBV3-2) with TRBJ2-7, with D tentatively TRBD2 (7 bases). The CDR3 sequence is 15 residues long. V lost 6 bases and J 2 bases, leaving 17 bases between the germline ends. Germline V gene sequence: CDR1 LGHDT, CDR2 YNNKEL (reference sequence).

This sequence joins TRBV5-1 and TRBJ1-1, with D perhaps TRBD1 (6 bases). V was clipped by 2 bases and J by 1 base, with 21 bases between them. The germline gives CDR1 SGHRS, CDR2 YFSETQ. The CDR3 sequence is 18 residues long. The chain's CDR3 is CASSFGQPTDVANTEAFF. The CDR3 DNA follows: TGCGCCAGCAGCTTTGGACAGCCGACTGACGTGGCGAACACTGAAGCTTTCTTT.

This clone was detected a few times. Other DNA sequences within the sample encode an identical CDR3. The chain joins TRBV30 to TRBJ1-2; D not resolved. This CDR3 contains 11 residues. Germline assignment: CDR1 GTSNPN and CDR2 SVGIG (reference sequence). V gave up 5 bases and J gave up 4 bases, with 8 bases separating them. CDR3 bases: TGTGCCTGGGACCGGGGCTATGGCTACACCTTC. Translated, it gives CAWDRGYGYTF.

The CDR3 protein is CASRKTVGYEQYF. The CDR3 bases are TGTGCCAGCAGGAAGACAGTTGGCTACGAGCAGTACTTC. The J gene is TRBJ2-7, the V gene TRBV12-3 or TRBV12-4; the D gene is possibly TRBD1 (5 bases). This CDR3 comprises 13 residues. Trimming removed 6 bases at V and 3 bases at J, with 12 bases between.

This chain joins TRBV5-1 and TRBJ2-5, with 9 bases lining up with TRBD1. The CDR3 is made up of 15 amino acids. V shed 3 bases, J shed 5 bases, and the junction held 8 bases outside the gene matches. The germline gives CDR1 SGHRS, CDR2 YFSETQ. The CDR3 DNA reads as TGCGCCAGCAGCTCCCGGACAGGGGAAAGGGAGACCCAGTACTTC. It translates to CASSSRTGERETQYF.

V is TRBV20-1 and J is TRBJ2-7; D remains ambiguous. CDR3 length: 11 residues. Germline V lookup: CDR1 DFQATT, CDR2 SNEGSKA (reference sequence). With 2 bases removed from V and 6 bases from J, the gap between germline ends came to 8 bases. The CDR3 coding sequence is TGCAGTGCTAGACGTTTCCCCGAGCAGTACTTC. This translates into CSARRFPEQYF.

The rearrangement uses TRBV7-3 and TRBJ2-3; 8 bases align to TRBD2. CDR3 size: 15 residues. J was trimmed by 7 bases and V by 5 bases; bases with no gene match: 11. The germline gives CDR1 SGHTA, CDR2 FQGTGA. The CDR3 sequence is CASSPRSGGVNTQYF. CDR3 bases: TGTGCCAGCAGCCCCCGTTCGGGGGGGGTAAATACGCAGTATTTT.

Written as DNA, the CDR3 is TGTGCCAGCAGCGGATGGACAGGCTCAAATTCACCCCTCCACTTT. Translation gives CASSGWTGSNSPLHF. The rearrangement uses TRBV7-9 and TRBJ1-6, with 7 bases aligning to TRBD1. The CDR3 has 15 amino acids. V shed 5 bases and J 7 bases; nucleotides not matched to a gene: 8. The germline gives CDR1 SEHNR, CDR2 FQNEAQ (reference sequence).

V gene TRBV9 combines with J gene TRBJ2-5; D gene ambiguous. Trimming stripped 0 bases from V and 9 bases from J, with 12 bases between. Germline CDR1 is SGDLS and CDR2 is YYNGEE. The CDR3 is 13 residues long. This CDR3 reads CASSVASESPQYF. In nucleotides, the CDR3 is TGTGCCAGCAGCGTAGCTTCGGAGTCACCCCAGTACTTC.

This clone occurred once. J is TRBJ1-4 and V is TRBV21-1; TRBD1, the table's D call, was not compared with the DNA. TRBV21-1 is given as a pseudogene. The CDR3 sequence is 16 residues long. The CDR3 reads CASSNGLQGLVEKLFF. In DNA form, the CDR3 reads TGTGCCAGCAGCAATGGCCTACAGGGGTTGGTTGAAAAACTGTTTTTT.

The count of this clone is one. The CDR3 DNA follows: TGCAGCTTTACAGGGAGAAATGGCTACACCTTC. Protein: CSFTGRNGYTF. The chain couples TRBV29-1 to TRBJ1-2; D might be TRBD1 (6 bases). Germline CDR1 and CDR2: SQVTM and ANQGSEA. This CDR3 region has 11 residues. V lost 8 bases, J lost 6 bases, and 13 bases lay in between.

V gene TRBV11-2 combines with J gene TRBJ1-1; D is uncertain. CDR3 size: 14 residues. Trimming cost V 1 base and J 0 bases, with 6 bases left between them. Germline CDR1 is SGHAT and CDR2 is FQNNGV. CDR3 sequence: CASSLADLNTEAFF. The CDR3, as DNA: TGTGCCAGCAGCTTAGCAGATCTGAACACTGAAGCTTTCTTT.

This clone was found once. The chain couples TRBV27 to TRBJ2-3; D gene uncertain. Per the germline V gene, CDR1 is MNHEY and CDR2 is SMNVEV (reference sequence). V lost 2 bases and J 0 bases, leaving 9 bases between the germline ends. This CDR3 region has 15 residues. CDR3: CASSLNSYSTDTQYF. CDR3 nucleotides: TGTGCCAGCAGTTTAAACTCCTACAGCACAGATACGCAGTATTTT.

The genes are TRBV7-3 and TRBJ2-7; the D gene is possibly TRBD2 (6 bases). The CDR3 totals 15 residues. Germline CDR1 SGHTA, CDR2 FQGTGA. The V end was cut by 5 bases, the J end by 5 bases, with 19 bases between. The CDR3 nucleotides are TGTGCCAGCAGCATAGGGCAGGGAGGCTCTCACGAGCAGTACTTC. It yields the protein CASSIGQGGSHEQYF.

The V gene is TRBV2, the J gene TRBJ2-5, with D unclear. Germline values: CDR1 SNHLY, CDR2 FYNNEI. Trimming left V 7 bases short and J 3 bases short, with 6 bases between. The CDR3 loop spans 11 amino acids. Here the CDR3 reads CASNLEETQYF. CDR3 bases: TGTGCCAGCAACCTAGAAGAGACCCAGTACTTC.